These 16 T cell receptor beta chains were all obtained from the same sample, sequenced in a study of T cell responses to AZD1222 COVID-19 vaccine. The repertoire was sequenced with immunoSEQ multiplex PCR; TCRdb's copy has only in-frame clones and lacks some. The sample shows about 120,000 clones, roughly 84% of them seen only once. The sequenced sample was peripheral blood, obtained on day 0 of AZD1222 vaccination. These receptor sequences come from an adult in good health.

This rearrangement joins TRBV30 to TRBJ1-5; the D is unclear. V lost 5 bases to trimming and J lost 0 bases, with 11 bases between them. The CDR3 is 14 residues long. The germline gives CDR1 GTSNPN, CDR2 SVGIG (reference sequence). CDR3 DNA sequence: TGTGCCTGGGGGCTCACGGATAGCAATCAGCCCCAGCATTTT. This codes for CAWGLTDSNQPQHF.

The V gene is TRBV28, the J gene TRBJ2-7, with D perhaps TRBD2 (6 bases). Germline CDR1 is MDHEN and CDR2 is SYDVKM. The CDR3 has 15 amino acids. V was pared by 3 bases and J by 3 bases, with 15 bases between. CDR3 sequence reads: CASSFGAVSGYEQYF. CDR3 coding DNA: TGTGCCAGCAGTTTCGGGGCTGTTAGCGGCTACGAGCAGTACTTC.

The chain couples TRBV24-1 to TRBJ2-1, with D unresolved. Between the trimmed V and J ends, which lost 2 bases and 9 bases, there was a span of 7 bases. This CDR3 has 12 amino acids. The germline CDR1 and CDR2 sequences are KGHDR and SFDVKD. The chain's CDR3 is CATSDYTGEQFF. Written as DNA, the CDR3 is TGTGCCACCAGTGATTACACGGGTGAGCAGTTCTTC.

This chain uses TRBV19 with TRBJ1-2, with D unclear. The CDR3 has 12 residues. With 3 bases removed from V and 2 bases from J, the gap between germline ends came to 4 bases. The germline CDR1 and CDR2 sequences are LNHDA and SQIVND (reference sequence). The CDR3 DNA reads TGTGCCAGTAGTATGCGGAACTATGGCTACACCTTC. This codes for CASSMRNYGYTF.

This chain uses TRBV11-3 with TRBJ2-1; D gene uncertain. Germline V gene lookup returns CDR1 SGHNT and CDR2 YENEEA. V shed 0 bases and J shed 3 bases, with 9 bases lying between them. The CDR3 length is 15 residues. CDR3 DNA: TGTGCCAGCAGCTTAGATCATAGCTTCTACAATGAGCAGTTCTTC. It yields the protein CASSLDHSFYNEQFF.

This chain links TRBV4-1 with TRBJ1-2; D not resolved. The CDR3 is made up of 12 amino acids. Germline assignment: CDR1 MGHRA and CDR2 YSYEKL. Trimming left V 0 bases short and J 8 bases short, with 7 bases between. The chain's CDR3 is CASSQDVEGYTF. The CDR3 DNA follows: TGCGCCAGCAGCCAAGATGTGGAAGGCTACACCTTC.

J is TRBJ1-5 and V is TRBV4-1; D unclear. The ends were cut back, 0 bases at V and 10 bases at J, with 22 bases in the middle. Germline CDR1 MGHRA, CDR2 YSYEKL. CDR3 size: 17 residues. In DNA form, the CDR3 reads TGCGCCAGCAGCCAAGAAGGAGGTCAAACTTCAATCAGCCCCCAGCATTTT. It yields the protein CASSQEGGQTSISPQHF.

The rearrangement uses TRBV9 and TRBJ1-1; 9 bases match TRBD1. In germline, CDR1 is SGDLS, CDR2 YYNGEE. The CDR3 is 16 amino acids. J was trimmed by 0 bases and V by 3 bases; bases with no gene match: 6. The CDR3 here is CASSGPRTGVNTEAFF. CDR3 coding DNA: TGTGCCAGCAGCGGGCCCCGGACAGGGGTGAACACTGAAGCTTTCTTT. The whole variable domain, remainder taken from reference TRBV9 and TRBJ1-1, is DSGVTQTPKHLITATGQRVTLRCSPRSGDLSVYWYQQSLDQGLQFLIQYYNGEERAKGNILERFSAQQFPDLHSELNLSSLELGDSALYFCASSGPRTGVNTEAFFGQGTRLTVV.

This rearrangement joins TRBV6-5 to TRBJ2-1; 9 nucleotides line up with TRBD1. The CDR3 has 16 amino acids. Germline trimming cut 2 bases from V and 6 bases from J; bases unmatched to any gene: 8. Germline V CDR1 and CDR2: MNHEY, SVGAGI. For the CDR3, the DNA is TGTGCCAGCAGTTACGTACCGGGACAGGGTGGCAATGAGCAGTTCTTC. Encoded protein: CASSYVPGQGGNEQFF.

This chain connects TRBV19 to TRBJ1-2; no reliable D call. V lost 7 bases, J lost 7 bases, and 16 bases lay in between. There are 13 residues in the CDR3. Germline V gene data show CDR1 as LNHDA and CDR2 as SQIVND (reference sequence). CDR3 loop: CASTGSLARGYTF. As DNA, the CDR3 is TGTGCCAGTACTGGTTCCTTGGCGCGTGGCTACACCTTC.

The CDR3 loop is CASSQSPSLNQPQHF. The CDR3 DNA sequence: TGTGCCAGCAGCCAATCGCCAAGTCTTAATCAGCCCCAGCATTTT. The chain combines TRBV3-1 (or the pseudogene TRBV3-2) with TRBJ1-5; D uncertain. Between the trimmed V and J ends, which lost 2 bases and 4 bases, there was a span of 12 bases. Per germline, CDR1 LGHDT and CDR2 YNNKEL (reference sequence). CDR3 length equals 15 residues.

The chain carries TRBV27 and TRBJ2-1; tentatively, D is TRBD2 (5 bases). The V end lost 6 bases, the J end lost 5 bases, and 14 bases lay between the germline ends. Germline CDR1 MNHEY, CDR2 SMNVEV (reference sequence). The CDR3 spans 14 residues. DNA of the CDR3: TGTGCCAGCAGCCGTAGAGGGATCGACAATGAGCAGTTCTTC. Protein product: CASSRRGIDNEQFF.

V is TRBV27 and J is TRBJ2-3; D not certain. From germline, CDR1 is MNHEY and CDR2 SMNVEV (reference sequence). Trimming removed 5 bases from V and 1 base from J, with 4 bases in between. CDR3 length equals 12 residues. The CDR3 sequence is CASSTGTDTQYF. The DNA of the CDR3 is TGTGCCAGCAGTACCGGCACAGATACGCAGTATTTT.

V and J are TRBV19 and TRBJ1-5, with TRBD1 as a possible D gene (5 bases). V lost 6 bases and J lost 2, with 8 bases in between. The CDR3 sequence is 13 residues long. Germline CDR1 LNHDA, CDR2 SQIVND (reference sequence). The CDR3 DNA sequence: TGTGCCAGTAGAGTGGGGGGCAATCAGCCCCAGCATTTT. Residues: CASRVGGNQPQHF.

The chain is built from TRBV24-1 and TRBJ1-4, with 7 bases lining up with TRBD1. The CDR3 contains 17 residues. V lost 5 bases, J lost 8 bases, and 16 bases stayed unmatched. Germline CDR1 reads KGHDR; CDR2 reads SFDVKD. CDR3 region: CATSGTPRRGHQEKLFF. The CDR3 nucleotides read TGTGCCACCAGTGGTACCCCGCGAAGGGGGCACCAGGAAAAACTGTTTTTT.

This clone was counted a single time. V and J are TRBV11-2 and TRBJ2-3, with D hard to call. Per germline, CDR1 SGHAT and CDR2 FQNNGV. The ends were cut back, 5 bases at V and 2 bases at J, with 5 bases in the middle. The CDR3 extends over 12 amino acids. In nucleotides, the CDR3 is TGTGCCAGCAGCCACTCCACAGATACGCAGTATTTT. As protein: CASSHSTDTQYF. Using reference TRBV11-2 and TRBJ2-3 for the parts outside the CDR3, the full variable domain is EAGVAQSPRYKIIEKRQSVAFWCNPISGHATLYWYQQILGQGPKLLIQFQNNGVVDDSQLPKDRFSAERLKGVDSTLKIQPAKLEDSAVYLCASSHSTDTQYFGPGTRLTVL.